These 30 T cell receptor beta chains were all obtained from the same sample, sequenced in a study of Ad26.COV2.S vaccination and SARS-CoV-2 variants. Treatment meaning: roughly 18 received Ad26.COV2.S at low or high dose, single or two shots; about five received placebo; per-sample allocation not given. Samples analyzed were those drawn on day 63 after the first vaccine or placebo injection. Repertoires were generated with immunoSEQ multiplex PCR, while TCRdb's copy carries only in-frame clones and drops some. Of 440,000 or so clones detected, 92% appear once; the ten largest clones hold more than 1.5%. This material consisted of peripheral blood, taken in a trial of Ad26.COV2.S vaccine versus placebo. These TCRs come from a person aged 18-65 years who received the Ad26.COV2.S COVID-19 vaccine or a placebo.

The V call is TRBV30, the J call TRBJ1-1; D might be TRBD1 (6 bases). Germline lookup yields CDR1 GTSNPN and CDR2 SVGIG (reference sequence). V was cut by 5 bases and J by 3 bases, with 13 bases left in between. CDR3 length: 13 amino acids. The CDR3 here is CAWQQGSYTEAFF. DNA of the CDR3: TGTGCCTGGCAACAGGGATCGTACACTGAAGCTTTCTTT. The full variable domain, completed using reference TRBV30 and TRBJ1-1, is SQTIHQWPATLVQPVGSPLSLECTVEGTSNPNLYWYRQAAGRGLQLLFYSVGIGQISSEVPQNLSASRPQDRQFILSSKKLLLSDSGFYLCAWQQGSYTEAFFGQGTRLTVV.

V usage is TRBV6-5 and J usage is TRBJ1-2; D gene ambiguous. The germline gives CDR1 MNHEY, CDR2 SVGAGI. This CDR3 spans 13 amino acids. The ends were cut back, 5 bases at V and 8 bases at J, with 15 bases in the middle. CDR3 DNA sequence: TGTGCCAGCAGTCAGGAGGGTTCTCGGGGCTACACCTTC. Amino acid sequence: CASSQEGSRGYTF.

V is TRBV7-8 and J is TRBJ2-4, with D maybe TRBD2 (6 bases). The CDR3 length is 14 residues. The V and J ends lost 5 bases and 8 bases respectively, with 16 bases between them. Germline V gene lookup returns CDR1 SGHVS and CDR2 FQNEAQ. The CDR3 bases are TGTGCCAGCAGCCCACAGCTGTGGGAGGACATTCAGTACTTC. Protein sequence: CASSPQLWEDIQYF.

The chain uses TRBV10-1 and TRBJ2-1; 9 nucleotides match TRBD2. The CDR3 is 16 residues long. CDR1 is WNHNN, CDR2 SYGVQD, per germline (reference sequence). Unmatched junction bases numbered 7, after V lost 3 bases and J lost 4 bases. Here the CDR3 reads CASSETDAGGYNEQFF. Written as DNA, the CDR3 is TGCGCCAGCAGTGAAACGGACGCGGGGGGGTACAATGAGCAGTTCTTC.

The chain employs TRBV28 and TRBJ2-7; TRBD2 aligns across 13 bases. The CDR3 covers 14 residues. CDR1 MDHEN and CDR2 SYDVKM come from the germline V gene. Trimming took 5 bases from V and 7 from J; bases not matched to a gene: 5. CDR3 nucleotides: TGTGCCAGCAGTGGACTAGCGGGGGTGGAGGAGCAGTACTTC. Protein sequence: CASSGLAGVEEQYF.

The DNA of the CDR3 is TGTGCCAGCTCACCACCGACAGACACCAACTATGGCTACACCTTC. Translation: CASSPPTDTNYGYTF. The chain combines TRBV18 with TRBJ1-2; TRBD1 might be the D (5 bases). The CDR3 sequence is 15 residues long. The germline V and J ends were trimmed by 0 bases and 2 bases, with 10 bases remaining between them. The germline CDR1 and CDR2 sequences are KGHSH and LQKENI.

This sequence joins TRBV5-4 and TRBJ2-5, with TRBD2 matching 9 bases. The ends lost 2 bases at V and 2 bases at J; junction bases unmatched: 10. Germline values: CDR1 SGHNT, CDR2 YYREEE (reference sequence). The CDR3 sequence is 17 residues long. Here the CDR3 DNA reads TGTGCCAGCAGCTTTTCTCGGGCTAGCGGGGAACAAGAGACCCAGTACTTC. Translated, it gives CASSFSRASGEQETQYF.

The chain links TRBV7-2 to TRBJ2-3; 7 bases map to TRBD2. V was clipped by 4 bases and J by 3 bases; unmatched bases: 7. The CDR3 runs 15 residues. Germline CDR1 reads SGHTA; CDR2 reads FQGNSA. CDR3 nucleotide sequence: TGTGCCAGCAGCTCCTGGGGGGAGGGGACAGATACGCAGTATTTT. The encoded protein is CASSSWGEGTDTQYF. The full variable domain, in which reference TRBV7-2 and TRBJ2-3 provide the parts outside the CDR3, is GAGVSQSPSNKVTEKGKDVELRCDPISGHTALYWYRQSLGQGLEFLIYFQGNSAPDKSGLPSDRFSAERTGGSVSTLTIQRTQQEDSAVYLCASSSWGEGTDTQYFGPGTRLTVL.

This chain links TRBV18 with TRBJ1-2; D gene unclear. Between the trimmed V and J ends, which lost 0 bases and 4 bases, there was a span of 9 bases. The CDR3 extends over 14 amino acids. Germline CDR1 and CDR2: KGHSH and LQKENI. CDR3 sequence (DNA): TGTGCCAGCTCACCACCGTGGGCAGGCTATGGCTACACCTTC. It encodes CASSPPWAGYGYTF.

Only one count was recorded for this clone. The J gene is TRBJ2-7, the V gene TRBV19; possible D gene TRBD1, 6 bases. V was cut by 5 bases and J by 3 bases, with 17 bases left in between. The CDR3 spans 15 residues. Germline CDR1 reads LNHDA; CDR2 reads SQIVND (reference sequence). As DNA, the CDR3 is TGTGCCAGTAGTGAACAGGGTAGGGCGGGCTACGAGCAGTACTTC. It codes for CASSEQGRAGYEQYF.

This sequence joins TRBV6-1 and TRBJ2-1; perhaps D is TRBD1 or TRBD2 (6 bases each). The V and J ends lost 4 bases and 4 bases respectively, with 20 bases between them. Germline CDR1 is MNHNS and CDR2 is SASEGT. The CDR3 sequence is 17 residues long. CDR3 region: CASSGERRGAFYNEQFF. The CDR3 DNA sequence: TGTGCCAGCAGTGGCGAGAGAAGGGGGGCTTTTTACAATGAGCAGTTCTTC.

The CDR3 DNA follows: TGCGCCAGCAGCCAAGGTACTAGCAACTCCTACGAGCAGTACTTC. Protein product: CASSQGTSNSYEQYF. The chain joins TRBV4-3 to TRBJ2-7; a possible D gene is TRBD2 (6 bases). Germline V gives CDR1 LGHNA, CDR2 YSLEER. Trimming pared 1 base from V and 0 bases from J, leaving 10 bases between. The CDR3 spans 15 residues.

The rearrangement joins TRBV27 to TRBJ2-7; D call uncertain. V gave up 4 bases and J gave up 3 bases, with 16 bases separating them. The CDR3 spans 15 residues. The germline V gene encodes CDR1 MNHEY and CDR2 SMNVEV (reference sequence). CDR3: CASSSPTMDGYEQYF. CDR3 nucleotides: TGTGCCAGCAGTTCGCCGACCATGGACGGCTACGAGCAGTACTTC.

The chain links TRBV29-1 to TRBJ2-1, with 11 bases identical to TRBD2. The CDR3 has 16 amino acids. V shed 6 bases and J 5 bases; nucleotides not matched to a gene: 12. Looked up from germline, CDR1 is SQVTM and CDR2 is ANQGSEA. DNA of the CDR3: TGCAGCGTGGAACGCCTGCCTAGCGGGGGGAACAATGAGCAGTTCTTC. It yields the protein CSVERLPSGGNNEQFF.

This chain connects TRBV30 to TRBJ1-3; 11 bases agree with TRBD1. The CDR3 spans 16 residues. CDR1 is GTSNPN and CDR2 is SVGIG in the germline V gene (reference sequence). Losses at the gene ends were 3 bases for V and 4 bases for J; bases not matched to a gene: 8. CDR3 loop: CAWRDRGQWGGNTIYF. CDR3 DNA: TGTGCCTGGAGGGACAGGGGGCAGTGGGGAGGAAACACCATATATTTT.

The chain couples TRBV4-1 to TRBJ2-3; D gene ambiguous. This CDR3 region has 15 residues. The V end was cut by 1 base, the J end by 4 bases, with 12 bases between. Looked up from germline, CDR1 is MGHRA and CDR2 is YSYEKL. CDR3 loop: CASSQVGSYADTQYF. The DNA for the CDR3 is TGCGCCAGCAGCCAAGTTGGTAGCTACGCAGATACGCAGTATTTT.

V gene TRBV10-3 combines with J gene TRBJ2-6; D call uncertain. V was clipped by 10 bases and J by 0 bases, with 4 bases between them. This CDR3 is built from 12 residues. In germline, CDR1 is ENHRY, CDR2 SYGVKD. The CDR3 sequence is CASYSGANVLTF. As DNA, the CDR3 is TGTGCCAGTTACTCTGGGGCCAACGTCCTGACTTTC.

V usage is TRBV6-5 and J usage is TRBJ2-7, with D perhaps matching TRBD2 (5 bases). The CDR3 has 13 amino acids. From germline, CDR1 is MNHEY and CDR2 SVGAGI. Trimming shortened V by 6 bases and J by 3 bases, and 12 bases separated the two germline ends. CDR3 loop: CASSHQGGYEQYF. The CDR3 DNA reads TGTGCCAGCAGCCACCAAGGAGGCTACGAGCAGTACTTC.

This chain links TRBV18 with TRBJ1-1; D is unclear. The CDR3 extends over 14 amino acids. Deletions cut 0 bases from V and 2 bases from J, with 7 bases between. Germline V CDR1 and CDR2: KGHSH, LQKENI. The CDR3: CASSPPGRNTEAFF. In nucleotides, the CDR3 is TGTGCCAGCTCACCACCGGGGAGAAACACTGAAGCTTTCTTT.

The J gene is TRBJ1-5, the V gene TRBV7-2, with a tentative D call TRBD1 (5 bases). The V end was cut by 3 bases, the J end by 6 bases, with 15 bases between. Looked up from germline, CDR1 is SGHTA and CDR2 is FQGNSA. This CDR3 contains 15 residues. CDR3 residues: CASSFQGGGAQPQHF. Written as DNA, the CDR3 is TGTGCCAGCAGCTTCCAGGGAGGTGGTGCTCAGCCCCAGCATTTT. Full variable domain (rest looked up from reference TRBV7-2 and TRBJ1-5): GAGVSQSPSNKVTEKGKDVELRCDPISGHTALYWYRQSLGQGLEFLIYFQGNSAPDKSGLPSDRFSAERTGGSVSTLTIQRTQQEDSAVYLCASSFQGGGAQPQHFGDGTRLSIL.

V and J are TRBV20-1 and TRBJ1-1, with no clear D. There are 15 residues in the CDR3. Trimming pared 3 bases from V and 0 bases from J, leaving 14 bases between. Looked up from germline, CDR1 is DFQATT and CDR2 is SNEGSKA (reference sequence). CDR3 amino acids: CSASRALAMNTEAFF. Written as DNA, the CDR3 is TGCAGTGCTAGTCGGGCCTTAGCCATGAACACTGAAGCTTTCTTT.

This clone was detected only a few times. This chain uses TRBV7-9 with TRBJ2-7; tentatively, D is TRBD1 (6 bases). Germline V gene lookup returns CDR1 SEHNR and CDR2 FQNEAQ (reference sequence). The CDR3 extends over 13 amino acids. The V gene lost 2 bases and the J gene lost 13 bases, with 18 bases spanning the gap. Written as DNA, the CDR3 is TGTGCCAGCAGCTTATTTACAGGACAGCCGTTCTACTTC. This gives the protein CASSLFTGQPFYF.

The rearrangement uses TRBV10-3 and TRBJ1-1; 7 bases are shared with TRBD1. J lost 5 bases, V lost 2 bases, and 8 bases had no gene match. CDR1 ENHRY and CDR2 SYGVKD come from the germline V gene. The CDR3 contains 15 residues. The CDR3 DNA follows: TGTGCCATCAGTGAGGTGGCGACAGGGATGACTGAAGCTTTCTTT. Its translation: CAISEVATGMTEAFF.

The chain recombines TRBV4-3 with TRBJ2-5; 11 bases agree with TRBD2. CDR1 and CDR2 (germline): LGHNA, YSLEER. V gave up 0 bases and J gave up 4 bases; unmatched junction bases: 13. The CDR3 is 19 amino acids. The CDR3 coding sequence is TGCGCCAGCAGCCAAGATAGGCTAGCGGGGGGCGCCATCGCAGAGACCCAGTACTTC. This encodes CASSQDRLAGGAIAETQYF.

This clone was found once. The chain combines TRBV4-3 with TRBJ1-5; D gene uncertain. The V end was cut by 0 bases, the J end by 5 bases, with 11 bases between. Germline V lookup: CDR1 LGHNA, CDR2 YSLEER. This CDR3 contains 15 residues. The CDR3 protein is CASSQDRVWHQPQHF. As DNA, the CDR3 is TGCGCCAGCAGCCAAGATCGGGTTTGGCATCAGCCCCAGCATTTT.

This rearrangement joins TRBV27 to TRBJ2-7; 10 bases fit TRBD1. Unmatched junction bases numbered 3, after V lost 3 bases and J lost 1 base. Germline V lookup: CDR1 MNHEY, CDR2 SMNVEV (reference sequence). The CDR3 runs 15 residues. The CDR3 is CASSLWGQGSYEQYF. CDR3 bases: TGTGCCAGCAGTTTGTGGGGACAGGGGTCCTACGAGCAGTACTTC.

The chain couples TRBV4-1 to TRBJ2-3; either TRBD1 or TRBD2 may fit D (5 bases each). Trimming cost V 4 bases and J 6 bases, with 17 bases left between them. Germline loops: CDR1 MGHRA, CDR2 YSYEKL. This CDR3 comprises 15 residues. The CDR3: CASSPTQGEEDTQYF. CDR3 DNA: TGCGCCAGCAGCCCCACTCAGGGAGAGGAGGATACGCAGTATTTT.

This clone has a single count. The chain carries TRBV5-6 and TRBJ1-2; the match to TRBD1 covers 9 bases. The V gene end was trimmed by 3 bases and the J gene end by 6 bases; junction bases not matched to a gene: 3. The CDR3 sequence is 13 residues long. The V gene's germline CDR1 is SGHDT and CDR2 YYEEEE. The CDR3 sequence is CASSWGQGHGYTF. The CDR3 nucleotides are TGTGCCAGCAGCTGGGGACAGGGCCATGGCTACACCTTC.

The chain couples TRBV14 to TRBJ1-1; D is possibly TRBD1 (5 bases). Germline CDR1 and CDR2: SGHDN and FVKESK. The CDR3 spans 17 residues. Trimming took 0 bases from V and 0 from J, leaving 14 bases between them. CDR3 amino acids: CASSQDQGRLMNTEAFF. In DNA, the CDR3 is TGTGCCAGCAGCCAAGATCAGGGTAGGCTGATGAACACTGAAGCTTTCTTT.

The chain has TRBV5-1 and TRBJ2-1, with 7 nucleotides matching TRBD1. Trimming took 4 bases from V and 4 from J; bases not matched to a gene: 8. The CDR3 runs to 15 residues. Germline V gene sequence: CDR1 SGHRS, CDR2 YFSETQ. The CDR3 sequence: CASSRDRDFYNEQFF. DNA for the CDR3: TGCGCCAGCAGCCGCGACAGGGATTTTTACAATGAGCAGTTCTTC.